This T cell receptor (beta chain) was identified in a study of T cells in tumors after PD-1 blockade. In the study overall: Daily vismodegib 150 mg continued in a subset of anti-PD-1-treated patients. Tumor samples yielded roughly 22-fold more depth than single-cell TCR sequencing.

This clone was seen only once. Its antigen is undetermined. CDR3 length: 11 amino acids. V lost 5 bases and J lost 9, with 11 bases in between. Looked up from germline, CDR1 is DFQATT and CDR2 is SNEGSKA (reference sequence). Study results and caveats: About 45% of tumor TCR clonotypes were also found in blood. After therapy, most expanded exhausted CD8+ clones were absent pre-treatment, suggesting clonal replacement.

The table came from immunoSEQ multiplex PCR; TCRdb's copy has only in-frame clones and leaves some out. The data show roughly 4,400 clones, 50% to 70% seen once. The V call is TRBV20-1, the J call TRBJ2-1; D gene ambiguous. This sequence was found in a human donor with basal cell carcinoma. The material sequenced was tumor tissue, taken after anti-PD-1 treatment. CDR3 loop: CSAPYDTEQFF. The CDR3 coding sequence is TGCAGTGCTCCTTACGACACTGAGCAGTTCTTC.